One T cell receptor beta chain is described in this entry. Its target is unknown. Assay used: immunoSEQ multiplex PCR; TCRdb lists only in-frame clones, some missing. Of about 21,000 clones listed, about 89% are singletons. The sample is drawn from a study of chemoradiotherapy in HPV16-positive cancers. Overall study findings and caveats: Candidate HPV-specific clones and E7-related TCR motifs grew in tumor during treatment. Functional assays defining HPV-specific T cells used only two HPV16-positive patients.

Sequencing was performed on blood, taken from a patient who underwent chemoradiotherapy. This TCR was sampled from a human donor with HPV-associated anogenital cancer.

The CDR3 is CASSYPEGGANVLTF. The CDR3 DNA reads as TGTGCCAGCAGTTACCCCGAGGGAGGGGCCAACGTCCTGACTTTC. The J gene is TRBJ2-6, the V gene TRBV6-6; D possibly corresponds to TRBD2 (5 bases). CDR3 length: 15 amino acids. The germline CDR1 and CDR2 sequences are MNHNY and SVGAGI (reference sequence). Trimming pared 2 bases from V and 4 bases from J, leaving 9 bases between.